This section outlines one T cell receptor (beta chain) sequence together with its context. The antigen is not known. Isolating PBMCs gave at least 6 million of these cells per sample. The sample comes from a study of blood T cells in healthy people across ages. V gave up 1 base and J gave up 5 bases; unmatched junction bases: 6. Germline-derived CDR1 and CDR2 are SGHAT and FQNNGV. CDR3 length: 15 residues. Whole-study findings and limits: The unknown donor CMV status may have confounded expanded clonotype changes. In long-lived donors, naive CD4+ cell counts and diversity exceeded those of aged donors.

The use of a sample-barcoded 5' primer and a J-beta primer mix characterized a second PCR of 7 to 11 cycles. Every cDNA molecule carried a tag from a template-switch adaptor bearing 12 random nucleotides. TCRdb redid the calling of the 5' RACE reads with MiXCR, one entry per CDR3 protein. The table records about 1,400,000 distinct CDR3 sequences, roughly 64% of them present only once. The sample comprised blood. The rearrangement joins TRBV11-2 to TRBJ2-5, with 8 bases aligning to TRBD2. The sequence came from a man younger than 35 in good health. CDR3 bases: TGTGCCAGCAGCTTAGCGGGGGGGCCTGGGGAGACCCAGTACTTC. Translated: CASSLAGGPGETQYF.